This T cell receptor (beta chain) originates from a study of CD8 T cells in Susac syndrome. About this clonotype: As yet, its antigen is unknown.

Study-wide findings and caveats: Within Susac syndrome CD4+ T cell repertoires, clonal expansion was not evident.

Random hexamers were used to reverse transcribe roughly 0.5 to 1 ug of RNA. TCR beta CDR3 was amplified by immunoSEQ multiplex PCR. This amplification extended across 54 Vbeta and 13 Jbeta segments. TCRdb called the immunoSEQ multiplex PCR reads again in MiXCR, with one record for every CDR3 protein. The sample lists roughly 200,000 distinct CDR3 sequences, roughly 92% occurring once. V was pared by 4 bases and J by 2 bases, with 5 bases of the junction left unmatched. Germline V gives CDR1 SGDLS, CDR2 YYNGEE. CDR3 length: 15 residues. The study sequenced TCR beta in blood CD8+ and CD4+ T cells. Negative isolation yielded CD4+ and CD8+ T cells, and FACS enriched TEMRA cells.

The sample was CD4+ T cells from PBMCs. The chain has TRBV9 and TRBJ2-3, with 9 positions matching TRBD1. The source of this sequence is a human donor with Susac syndrome. In nucleotides, the CDR3 is TGTGCCAGCAGCAGGACAGGGGTCCACACAGATACGCAGTATTTT. It specifies CASSRTGVHTDTQYF.